This T cell receptor beta chain was captured by sequencing in a study of blood T cell repertoires in COVID-19 (dated by TCRdb to 2020 to 2021). About the study as a whole: Samples from collaborators originated in the United States, Italy and Spain and spanned both the acute and convalescent phases of COVID-19. The prospective study material was composed of cDNA or gDNA derived from T cells, B-cell-depleted T cells, or PBMCs. Subjects who had been exposed to COVID-19, were actively infected with it, or had recovered from it provided the deeply sampled blood TCRbeta repertoires that made up the dataset. The repertoires were released in a freely available public database intended as a resource for research on the immune response to SARS-CoV-2. Samples came from the ongoing ImmuneRACE study (first 160 participants) plus 1,254 subjects from 6 global collaborators. A de-identified subject ID, COVID-19 status, age in years and sex were almost always included in the sample metadata. Where HLA class I and class II types were available, the types were taken from metadata supplied by the sample provider, not from assay-based typing. The study at large found these results: Clinical and demographic metadata were provided uncurated, with the amount varying by source and participant.

CDR1 and CDR2 (SGHVS, FQNEAQ) derive from the germline V gene. From the cysteine through the phenylalanine, the CDR3 covers 15 amino acids. The DNA shown is the 45-base CDR3, in frame from base 1. V loses 1 base, J loses 2 bases, and the germline ends lie 9 bases apart. The immunoSEQ Assay, a bias-controlled multiplex PCR, was used to amplify TCRbeta CDR3 regions from genomic DNA. For the original study's pipeline: Within the assay, amplification of reference gene primers was used to estimate how many nucleated cells each sample contained. To quantify the absolute abundance of each unique TCRbeta CDR3 rearrangement, sequence reads were collapsed and filtered. Productive Simpson clonality was computed per sample as the square root of Simpson's diversity index over productive rearrangements. TCRdb mirrors the immuneACCESS table, restricted to in-frame sequences. Some clones are absent from its copies; in checked studies, under half trace to an unresolved V gene, and the reason for the others is unknown. Clonal size and the V and J genes are those of that table, whereas D and trimming came from the DNA. The sample has under 95,000 clones on record, roughly 88% of them singletons. The ten largest clones represent approximately 2.8% of the sample.

One collaborating source in Seattle enrolled patients during active infection and followed them longitudinally through the course of disease. Each collaborating institution followed its own protocols to collect whole blood in K2EDTA tubes. For TCRbeta analysis, collaborators shipped samples as frozen whole blood, isolated PBMCs, or DNA extracted from either of those sample types. In regard to this clone: What antigen it recognizes has not been identified. There are no base qualities to consult, and no much larger clone falls within one base.

The V and J genes are TRBV7-8 and TRBJ2-1; matching of 6 bases hints at TRBD1 as the D gene. This clonotype was sampled from a woman older than 75 with COVID-19, enrolled during active disease. The sample comprised peripheral blood. The CDR3 has the sequence CASSLGQGTYNEQFF. The sequenced DNA is TGTGCCAGCAGCTTAGGGCAGGGGACCTACAATGAGCAGTTCTTC.